The present T cell receptor (beta chain) was sequenced within a study of T cells in localized non-small cell lung cancer. The length of the CDR3 is 14 residues. Per the germline V gene, CDR1 is SNHLY and CDR2 is FYNNEI. V lost 6 bases, J lost 11 bases, and 20 bases lay in between. The protocol was immunoSEQ multiplex PCR, while the TCRdb copy is restricted to in-frame clones and leaves out a portion. The table has approximately 43,000 clones, 88% seen once. Study results and caveats: Adjacent lung exhibited a median of approximately 59 among the 100 most abundant tumor clones. Investigators sequenced only a single tumor region, leaving heterogeneity possible. Adjacent uninvolved lung had the highest clonality, suggesting focused antigen responses.

Worth noting for this clone: Its antigen is not known.

The input for sequencing was peripheral blood, taken before any cancer treatment. J is TRBJ1-5 and V is TRBV2, with D possibly matching TRBD1 (6 bases). The sequence was obtained from a female donor over 55 with stage I squamous cell lung carcinoma. This CDR3 reads CASSLGGTPGTQHF. The DNA of the CDR3 is TGTGCCAGCAGCCTAGGGGGGACTCCGGGGACCCAGCATTTT.